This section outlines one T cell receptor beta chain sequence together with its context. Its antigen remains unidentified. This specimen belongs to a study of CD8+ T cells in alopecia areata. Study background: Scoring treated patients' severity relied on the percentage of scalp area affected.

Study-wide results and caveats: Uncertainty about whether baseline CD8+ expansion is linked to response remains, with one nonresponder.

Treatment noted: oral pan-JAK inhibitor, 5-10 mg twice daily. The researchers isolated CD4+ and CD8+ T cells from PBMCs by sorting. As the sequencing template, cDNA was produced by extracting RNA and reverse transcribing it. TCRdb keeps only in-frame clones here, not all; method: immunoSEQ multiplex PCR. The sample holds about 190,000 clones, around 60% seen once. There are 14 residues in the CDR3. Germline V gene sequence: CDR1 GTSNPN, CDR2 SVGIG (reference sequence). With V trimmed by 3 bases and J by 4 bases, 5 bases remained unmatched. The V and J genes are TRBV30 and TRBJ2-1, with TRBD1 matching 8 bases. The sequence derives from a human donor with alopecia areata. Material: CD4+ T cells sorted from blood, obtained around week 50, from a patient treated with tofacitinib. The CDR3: CAWRSTGVYNEQFF. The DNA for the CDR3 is TGTGCCTGGAGGTCGACAGGGGTTTACAATGAGCAGTTCTTC.